Presented here are 23 T cell receptor beta chains from one specimen sequenced in a study of blood T cell repertoires in COVID-19. Profiled with immunoSEQ multiplex PCR; TCRdb holds only in-frame clones, not every one. The sample consists of roughly 110,000 clones, about four fifths of them appearing once. The sample taken for sequencing was peripheral blood. The receptors come from a man between 65 and 80 years old with acute or convalescent COVID-19.

V and J are TRBV19 and TRBJ2-2; D is undetermined. V shed 7 bases and J shed 5 bases, with 17 bases lying between them. This CDR3 region has 15 residues. The V gene's germline CDR1 is LNHDA and CDR2 SQIVND (reference sequence). The CDR3, as DNA: TGTGCCAGTACCACCCCTAGTACCGCGACCGGGGAGCTGTTTTTT. Translated, it gives CASTTPSTATGELFF. Full variable domain (remainder filled in from reference TRBV19 and TRBJ2-2): DGGITQSPKYLFRKEGQNVTLSCEQNLNHDAMYWYRQDPGQGLRLIYYSQIVNDFQKGDIAEGYSVSREKKESFPLTVTSAQKNPTAFYLCASTTPSTATGELFFGEGSRLTVL.

V and J are TRBV5-1 and TRBJ2-7; D remains unclear. Trimming removed 1 base from V and 3 bases from J, with 11 bases in between. This CDR3 region has 14 residues. Germline assignment: CDR1 SGHRS and CDR2 YFSETQ. The CDR3 DNA reads TGCGCCAGCAGCTTGTCATCCCCGAGCTACGAGCAGTACTTC. Translated: CASSLSSPSYEQYF.

The V gene is TRBV19, the J gene TRBJ1-1, with D perhaps TRBD1 (5 bases). V lost 2 bases to trimming and J lost 8 bases, with 18 bases between them. The CDR3 consists of 15 residues. The germline V gene has CDR1 LNHDA and CDR2 SQIVND (reference sequence). For the CDR3, the DNA is TGTGCCAGTAGTATAACAGGACGTGGGGCGCCCGAAGCTTTCTTT. Translation gives CASSITGRGAPEAFF.

The chain links TRBV5-1 to TRBJ2-5, with D hard to call. Germline-derived CDR1 and CDR2 are SGHRS and YFSETQ. The V gene lost 4 bases and the J gene lost 4 bases, with 14 bases spanning the gap. The CDR3 is made up of 14 amino acids. The CDR3 coding sequence is TGCGCCAGCAGCCCCACCTTGAGGTCAGAGACCCAGTACTTC. This sequence encodes CASSPTLRSETQYF.

This rearrangement joins TRBV18 to TRBJ2-7; D is ambiguous. The V end was cut by 3 bases, the J end by 6 bases, with 15 bases between. Germline V CDR1 and CDR2: KGHSH, LQKENI. This CDR3 has 14 residues. The CDR3 nucleotides read TGTGCCAGCTCACCCCAAGACACCGCCGGCGAGCAGTACTTC. It is translated as CASSPQDTAGEQYF.

This CDR3 is CASSKQEKLFF. CDR3 nucleotides: TGTGCCAGCTCAAAACAGGAAAAACTGTTTTTT. The genes are TRBV18 and TRBJ1-4; D unresolved. Germline loops: CDR1 KGHSH, CDR2 LQKENI. The CDR3 contains 11 residues. V shed 5 bases and J shed 8 bases, with 6 bases lying between them.

The gene calls are TRBV5-4 and TRBJ1-4; 8 bases are shared with TRBD1. This CDR3 region has 16 residues. Germline values: CDR1 SGHNT, CDR2 YYREEE (reference sequence). V gave up 4 bases and J gave up 7 bases; unmatched junction bases: 12. The CDR3 bases are TGTGCCAGCAGCCCAGCGACAGGGGAAGGTAGTGAAAAACTGTTTTTT. This sequence encodes CASSPATGEGSEKLFF.

V and J are TRBV6-5 and TRBJ2-5; possibly TRBD1 for D (6 bases). This CDR3 comprises 15 residues. Looked up from germline, CDR1 is MNHEY and CDR2 is SVGAGI. Trimming took off 8 bases at V and 1 base at J, with 17 bases between the two ends. Here the CDR3 DNA reads TGTGCCAGCCAGCTTACACGGACAGTCCAAGAGACCCAGTACTTC. It codes for CASQLTRTVQETQYF.

The rearrangement joins TRBV4-1 to TRBJ1-3; D gene uncertain. V lost 6 bases, J lost 1 base, and 19 bases lay in between. Germline CDR1 MGHRA, CDR2 YSYEKL. This CDR3 contains 17 residues. CDR3 nucleotide sequence: TGCGCCAGCAGAAAGGAAGGTGGCGCGACATCTGGAAACACCATATATTTT. Translation: CASRKEGGATSGNTIYF.

The genes are TRBV5-1 and TRBJ1-1; weak D call: TRBD1 (5 bases). Trimming left V 0 bases short and J 0 bases short, with 9 bases between. Germline CDR1 and CDR2: SGHRS and YFSETQ. The CDR3 runs 15 residues. CDR3 protein: CASSLEGQLNTEAFF. The CDR3 region has the DNA TGCGCCAGCAGCTTGGAGGGGCAGTTGAACACTGAAGCTTTCTTT.

The chain combines TRBV10-2 with TRBJ2-7; 9 nucleotides align to TRBD2. CDR1 and CDR2 from the germline V gene are WSHSY and SAAADI. The CDR3 runs to 15 residues. Trimming at V came to 4 bases and at J to 4 bases, leaving 8 bases not matched to a gene. The CDR3 sequence is CASSGGTSYVYEQYF. The CDR3 DNA is TGCGCCAGCAGTGGAGGGACTAGCTACGTGTACGAGCAGTACTTC.

This sequence joins TRBV20-1 and TRBJ2-5, with D perhaps matching TRBD2 (7 bases). Germline assignment: CDR1 DFQATT and CDR2 SNEGSKA (reference sequence). This CDR3 is built from 16 residues. The germline V and J ends were trimmed by 3 bases and 2 bases, with 19 bases remaining between them. CDR3 amino acids: CSASIKQGLQQETQYF. In DNA, the CDR3 is TGCAGTGCTAGTATAAAACAGGGACTACAACAAGAGACCCAGTACTTC.

This clone was observed a handful of times. CDR3 in amino acids: CASSVSGDSWGVGEKLFF. The CDR3 DNA follows: TGTGCCAGCAGTGTTTCCGGAGATTCCTGGGGGGTCGGTGAAAAACTGTTTTTT. The chain employs TRBV6-1 and TRBJ1-4, with a possible D match to TRBD1 (5 bases). V gave up 4 bases and J gave up 7 bases, with 25 bases separating them. From germline, CDR1 is MNHNS and CDR2 SASEGT. CDR3 length: 18 residues.

The chain combines TRBV5-6 with TRBJ1-3, with D possibly being TRBD1 (5 bases). The germline V gene has CDR1 SGHDT and CDR2 YYEEEE. V dropped 4 bases and J dropped 0 bases, with 20 bases sitting between them. CDR3 length equals 18 residues. The DNA for the CDR3 is TGTGCCAGCAGCCTTGTTTTCGGGGGGGAATACTCTGGAAACACCATATATTTT. This gives the protein CASSLVFGGEYSGNTIYF.

This clone was detected a few times. This chain uses TRBV6-5 with TRBJ1-3; D perhaps matches TRBD1 (5 bases). The CDR3 spans 16 residues. V lost 0 bases and J lost 1, with 10 bases in between. Germline assignment: CDR1 MNHEY and CDR2 SVGAGI. CDR3 bases: TGTGCCAGCAGTTACTCTTCAGGGAGGTCTGGAAACACCATATATTTT. Its protein product is CASSYSSGRSGNTIYF.

The V and J genes are TRBV12-3 or TRBV12-4 and TRBJ2-4; tentatively, D is TRBD1 (6 bases). The CDR3 has 13 residues. Trimming pared 7 bases from V and 7 bases from J, leaving 14 bases between. The CDR3 nucleotides are TGTGCCAGCACCGGAAGGGGGAGTAACATTCAGTACTTC. The encoded protein is CASTGRGSNIQYF.

The chain uses TRBV6-5 and TRBJ1-4; D uncertain. The V and J ends lost 10 bases and 7 bases respectively, with 19 bases between them. CDR3 length: 14 amino acids. CDR1 is MNHEY, CDR2 SVGAGI, per germline. The CDR3 region has the DNA TGTGCCACAGAGCCGTGGCAGGCCAGTGAAAAACTGTTTTTT. Its protein is CATEPWQASEKLFF.

This clone was seen more than once but under ten times. V and J are TRBV7-9 and TRBJ1-3, with 10 nucleotides matching TRBD1. After removal of 4 bases from V and 7 bases from J, the junction contained 10 bases not matched to a gene. CDR1 and CDR2 from the germline V gene are SEHNR and FQNEAQ (reference sequence). This CDR3 is 16 amino acids long. For the CDR3, the DNA is TGTGCCAGCAGCTCCGGGACCCAGACAGGGGGCAACACCATATATTTT. It yields the protein CASSSGTQTGGNTIYF.

The J gene is TRBJ2-3, the V gene TRBV27, with D possibly TRBD2 on 7 matching bases. Trimming shortened V by 3 bases and J by 8 bases, and 9 bases separated the two germline ends. CDR3 length: 12 residues. The germline gives CDR1 MNHEY, CDR2 SMNVEV (reference sequence). The CDR3 is CASSFRGATQYF. CDR3 in DNA: TGTGCCAGCAGTTTCCGGGGGGCTACGCAGTATTTT.

This clone was recorded only once. J is TRBJ1-1 and V is TRBV18; TRBD1 aligns across 8 bases. CDR1 is KGHSH and CDR2 is LQKENI in the germline V gene. The CDR3 consists of 14 residues. Trimming cost V 5 bases and J 6 bases; bases outside gene matches: 8. CDR3 residues: CASSVGQDIPEAFF. DNA for the CDR3: TGTGCCAGCTCAGTGGGACAGGATATCCCTGAAGCTTTCTTT.

The chain employs TRBV7-3 and TRBJ2-2, with 10 bases matching TRBD2. Germline V gene sequence: CDR1 SGHTA, CDR2 FQGTGA. J was trimmed by 7 bases and V by 5 bases; bases with no gene match: 10. CDR3 length: 16 residues. CDR3 DNA: TGTGCCAGCAGCGCCCTAGCGGGGGCGCAAGGCGGGGAGCTGTTTTTT. Its protein product is CASSALAGAQGGELFF.

This sequence joins TRBV27 and TRBJ2-7, with a weak D call TRBD1 (6 bases). From germline, CDR1 is MNHEY and CDR2 SMNVEV (reference sequence). The CDR3 totals 18 residues. V gave up 8 bases and J gave up 0 bases, with 26 bases separating them. This CDR3 reads CASSLEGPDRSRSYEQYF. The CDR3 coding sequence is TGTGCCAGCTCTTTAGAGGGCCCAGACAGGAGTCGCTCCTACGAGCAGTACTTC.

This sequence joins TRBV19 and TRBJ2-1, with TRBD2 matching 12 bases. CDR3 size: 17 residues. Germline V gene data show CDR1 as LNHDA and CDR2 as SQIVND (reference sequence). V gave up 4 bases and J gave up 3 bases; unmatched junction bases: 7. Here the CDR3 DNA reads TGTGCCAGTAGTAGAGGACGACTAGCGGGGGACTACAATGAGCAGTTCTTC. Translated, it gives CASSRGRLAGDYNEQFF.